This T cell receptor (beta chain) originates from a study of T cell changes during pregnancy in multiple sclerosis. Clones were read by immunoSEQ multiplex PCR, and TCRdb kept only the in-frame ones, dropping some. This sample has about 86,000 clones, with 91% found just once. The V gene's germline CDR1 is SGHRS and CDR2 YFSETQ. Between the trimmed V and J ends, which lost 3 bases and 2 bases, there was a span of 11 bases. The CDR3 has 15 amino acids. Sequencing used peripheral blood, obtained in the first trimester of pregnancy. The chain combines TRBV5-1 with TRBJ1-4; no reliable D call. This receptor was taken from a female donor in good health, enrolled as a control in a pregnancy study. CDR3 sequence: CASSSAGMTNEKLFF. The CDR3, as DNA: TGCGCCAGCAGCTCGGCGGGGATGACTAATGAAAAACTGTTTTTT.